This T cell receptor (beta chain) was observed in a study of cytomegalovirus exposure and HLA in healthy donors. CDR1 LNHNV and CDR2 YYDKDF come from the germline V gene (reference sequence). V lost 0 bases, J lost 5 bases, and 9 bases stayed unmatched. The CDR3 runs 18 residues. Use of 60 Vbeta and 13 Jbeta primers characterized the PCR. Assay used: immunoSEQ multiplex PCR; TCRdb lists only in-frame clones, some missing. The sample holds roughly 100,000 clones; around three quarters are singletons and the top ten take roughly 0.79%. Specimen: PBMCs. The TCR sequence derives from a boy younger than 18 in good health and CMV-seronegative. V is TRBV15 and J is TRBJ2-1; TRBD2 agrees at 11 bases. CDR3 nucleotide sequence: TGTGCCACCAGCAGAGATAGGACTAGCGGGCGGGTGGACAATGAGCAGTTCTTC. Protein: CATSRDRTSGRVDNEQFF.